The 12 T cell receptor beta chains given below trace back to one sample, sequenced in a study of CD8 T cells in Susac syndrome. When the RNA was reverse transcribed, random hexamers were used with an input of roughly 0.45 to 1 ug. TCRdb fed the immunoSEQ multiplex PCR reads into MiXCR, producing one record per CDR3 protein. The table records fewer than 350,000 distinct CDR3 sequences, about 91% of them present only once. Source material: CD4+ T cells from PBMCs. All receptors come from a human donor with multiple sclerosis.

The chain combines TRBV12-3 or TRBV12-4 with TRBJ2-1; 8 nucleotides agree with TRBD2. The CDR3 has 12 residues. Germline trimming cut 6 bases from V and 8 bases from J; bases unmatched to any gene: 3. The CDR3 region is CASRRAGDEQFF. CDR3 sequence (DNA): TGTGCCAGCAGAAGAGCGGGAGATGAGCAGTTCTTC.

The V call is TRBV2, the J call TRBJ1-3; no clear D. CDR1 and CDR2 (germline): SNHLY, FYNNEI. V lost 2 bases and J lost 3, with 5 bases in between. The CDR3 sequence is 13 residues long. CDR3 in amino acids: CASSESRGNTIYF. CDR3 nucleotides: TGTGCCAGCAGTGAAAGTCGTGGAAACACCATATATTTT.

The CDR3 spells CASSKRQINTEAFF. The CDR3 region has the DNA TGTGCCAGCAGCAAGCGACAGATAAACACTGAAGCTTTCTTT. This sequence joins TRBV3-1 and TRBJ1-1; D is possibly TRBD1 (5 bases). Trimming removed 5 bases from V and 2 bases from J, with 12 bases in between. Germline V lookup: CDR1 LGHDT, CDR2 YNNKEL (reference sequence). This CDR3 contains 14 residues.

The chain uses TRBV15 and TRBJ2-3; D not resolved. The CDR3 has 14 residues. The germline CDR1 and CDR2 sequences are LNHNV and YYDKDF (reference sequence). V shed 0 bases and J shed 6 bases, with 10 bases lying between them. The CDR3 DNA reads TGTGCCACCAGCAGAGATTTACTGGGGGATACGCAGTATTTT. Translated, it gives CATSRDLLGDTQYF.

This rearrangement joins TRBV6-2 or TRBV6-3 to TRBJ2-7, with TRBD2 matching 13 bases. The V gene end was trimmed by 9 bases and the J gene end by 3 bases; junction bases not matched to a gene: 8. The germline V gene has CDR1 MNHEY and CDR2 SVGEGT. This CDR3 spans 15 amino acids. DNA of the CDR3: TGTGCCAGTGGACTAGCGGGAGAAGGTCTCTACGAGCAGTACTTC. It encodes CASGLAGEGLYEQYF.

The rearrangement joins TRBV18 to TRBJ1-1; D is unclear. The V gene's germline CDR1 is KGHSH and CDR2 LQKENI. The germline V and J ends were trimmed by 4 bases and 1 base, with 10 bases remaining between them. This CDR3 is built from 14 residues. The CDR3 reads CASSLSSRNTEAFF. The CDR3, as DNA: TGTGCCAGCTCACTTTCGTCCCGGAACACTGAAGCTTTCTTT.

This clonotype was recorded only once. J is TRBJ2-1 and V is TRBV6-5; D is possibly TRBD2 (7 bases). Germline V lookup: CDR1 MNHEY, CDR2 SVGAGI. V was clipped by 10 bases and J by 1 base, with 20 bases between them. The CDR3 consists of 16 residues. The CDR3 DNA follows: TGTGCCATCGTTAGGGGGGGGGCCGTTTCCTACAATGAGCAGTTCTTC. The encoded protein is CAIVRGGAVSYNEQFF.

The gene calls are TRBV12-3 or TRBV12-4 and TRBJ1-1; unclear D gene. V lost 6 bases and J 12 bases, leaving 11 bases between the germline ends. CDR3 size: 10 residues. The CDR3 protein is CASSLRVPFF. The CDR3, as DNA: TGTGCCAGCAGCCTACGGGTTCCTTTCTTT.

This sequence joins TRBV7-8 and TRBJ1-3, with D hard to call. Germline V gene sequence: CDR1 SGHVS, CDR2 FQNEAQ. Trimming stripped 3 bases from V and 3 bases from J, with 15 bases between. This CDR3 is built from 16 residues. This CDR3 is CASSFQGSEYGNTIYF. Written as DNA, the CDR3 is TGTGCCAGCAGCTTTCAAGGCTCCGAGTATGGAAACACCATATATTTT.

V usage is TRBV23-1 and J usage is TRBJ1-5; D ambiguous. TRBV23-1 counts as an open reading frame of uncertain function. V was cut by 0 bases and J by 4 bases, with 28 bases left in between. The CDR3 runs 21 residues. CDR3 loop: CASSQSGNTERTSWGNQPQHF. In DNA, the CDR3 is TGCGCCAGCAGTCAATCGGGAAATACTGAAAGGACCTCCTGGGGAAATCAGCCCCAGCATTTT.

CDR3 sequence: CASSQDLRETGEQFF. In nucleotides, the CDR3 is TGTGCCAGCAGCCAAGATCTGAGGGAGACGGGTGAGCAGTTCTTC. The chain links TRBV3-1 to TRBJ2-1; tentative D call: TRBD2 (5 bases). The V gene lost 0 bases and the J gene lost 9 bases, with 15 bases spanning the gap. The germline V gene encodes CDR1 LGHDT and CDR2 YNNKEL (reference sequence). The CDR3 consists of 15 residues.

The chain is built from TRBV30 and TRBJ1-4; maybe TRBD1 (5 bases). CDR1 is GTSNPN, CDR2 SVGIG, per germline (reference sequence). The ends were cut back, 8 bases at V and 1 base at J, with 11 bases in the middle. This CDR3 has 13 amino acids. CDR3 nucleotide sequence: TGTGCCGGATCTGGACAAACTAATGAAAAACTGTTTTTT. This sequence encodes CAGSGQTNEKLFF. Looking up the rest from reference TRBV30 and TRBJ1-4 gives the full variable domain: SQTIHQWPATLVQPVGSPLSLECTVEGTSNPNLYWYRQAAGRGLQLLFYSVGIGQISSEVPQNLSASRPQDRQFILSSKKLLLSDSGFYLCAGSGQTNEKLFFGSGTQLSVL.